These 18 T cell receptor beta chains were sequenced from one sample in a study of cytomegalovirus exposure and HLA in healthy donors. The PCR employed 60 Vbeta primers together with 13 Jbeta primers. Measured with immunoSEQ multiplex PCR; TCRdb has only the in-frame clones, and not every one. This sample has 130,000 to 150,000 clones, with approximately 80% found just once. Sequenced: PBMCs. These TCRs come from a male donor in good health and CMV-seronegative.

The chain links TRBV19 to TRBJ2-1; TRBD1 aligns across 8 bases. CDR3 length: 13 residues. J lost 4 bases, V lost 5 bases, and 1 base had no gene match. Germline V CDR1 and CDR2: LNHDA, SQIVND (reference sequence). CDR3 sequence (DNA): TGTGCCAGTAGTGGGGACAGGTACAATGAGCAGTTCTTC. As protein: CASSGDRYNEQFF.

The rearrangement uses TRBV7-2 and TRBJ1-2; perhaps TRBD1 as D (5 bases). CDR3 length equals 13 residues. V was shortened by 2 bases and J by 6 bases, with 10 bases between the two germline ends. Germline V lookup: CDR1 SGHTA, CDR2 FQGNSA. The CDR3 here is CASSLIARDGYTF. In nucleotides, the CDR3 is TGTGCCAGCAGCTTAATAGCCAGGGATGGCTACACCTTC.

This rearrangement joins TRBV7-2 to TRBJ1-4; D gene ambiguous. This CDR3 has 15 residues. The germline V and J ends were trimmed by 6 bases and 0 bases, with 11 bases remaining between them. Germline V gene data show CDR1 as SGHTA and CDR2 as FQGNSA. The CDR3 reads CASSKYTSTNEKLFF. The DNA for the CDR3 is TGTGCCAGCAGTAAATACACATCAACTAATGAAAAACTGTTTTTT.

This clone was observed a few times. The chain employs TRBV6-5 and TRBJ2-1; D might be TRBD1 (6 bases). The V end was cut by 0 bases, the J end by 8 bases, with 14 bases between. Germline CDR1 reads MNHEY; CDR2 reads SVGAGI. The CDR3 loop spans 15 amino acids. The CDR3 loop reads CASSYSFRGAYEQFF. The CDR3 DNA follows: TGTGCCAGCAGTTACTCCTTCAGGGGCGCATATGAGCAGTTCTTC.

As DNA, the CDR3 is TGTGCCAGTAGTAAGCCTAGCGGGGGGGTAGAGACCCAGTACTTC. Protein: CASSKPSGGVETQYF. This rearrangement joins TRBV19 to TRBJ2-5; 12 nucleotides agree with TRBD2. Germline CDR1 and CDR2: LNHDA and SQIVND (reference sequence). This CDR3 region has 15 residues. V lost 4 bases, J lost 4 bases, and 4 bases stayed unmatched. Full variable domain (outside the CDR3, taken from reference TRBV19 and TRBJ2-5): DGGITQSPKYLFRKEGQNVTLSCEQNLNHDAMYWYRQDPGQGLRLIYYSQIVNDFQKGDIAEGYSVSREKKESFPLTVTSAQKNPTAFYLCASSKPSGGVETQYFGPGTRLLVL.

This clone was detected once. J is TRBJ2-7 and V is TRBV6-7; D remains ambiguous. TRBV6-7 belongs to the ORF category, with a function that is uncertain. The ends were cut back, 6 bases at V and 4 bases at J, with 10 bases in the middle. The CDR3 totals 12 residues. Here the CDR3 reads CASSPYAYEQYF. CDR3 in DNA: TGTGCCAGCAGCCCCTACGCGTACGAGCAGTACTTC.

The rearrangement uses TRBV7-2 and TRBJ2-7; 9 positions match TRBD2. Trimming took 3 bases from V and 2 from J; bases not matched to a gene: 2. CDR1 is SGHTA and CDR2 is FQGNSA in the germline V gene. The CDR3 covers 14 residues. CDR3 residues: CASSLGLAPYEQYF. The CDR3 coding sequence is TGTGCCAGCAGCTTGGGACTAGCTCCCTACGAGCAGTACTTC.

The chain has TRBV18 and TRBJ2-7; the D is unclear. CDR1 KGHSH and CDR2 LQKENI come from the germline V gene. The CDR3 consists of 12 residues. Trimming took off 4 bases at V and 7 bases at J, with 11 bases between the two ends. The CDR3 spells CASSLPGAEQYF. CDR3 bases: TGTGCCAGCTCACTTCCAGGTGCAGAGCAGTACTTC.

The CDR3 region is CASSLEGQGSGTEAFF. The DNA of the CDR3 is TGTGCCAGCAGCTTAGAGGGCCAGGGGTCAGGGACTGAAGCTTTCTTT. The rearrangement links TRBV7-6 to TRBJ1-1; maybe TRBD1 (6 bases). The CDR3 sequence is 16 residues long. Trimming shortened V by 1 base and J by 5 bases, and 17 bases separated the two germline ends. Per the germline V gene, CDR1 is SGHVS and CDR2 is FNYEAQ. Filled out from reference TRBV7-6 and TRBJ1-1, the complete variable domain reads GAGVSQSPRYKVTKRGQDVALRCDPISGHVSLYWYRQALGQGPEFLTYFNYEAQQDKSGLPNDRFSAERPEGSISTLTIQRTEQRDSAMYRCASSLEGQGSGTEAFFGQGTRLTVV.

This clone was counted a few times. The rearrangement links TRBV5-6 to TRBJ1-2; 12 positions agree with TRBD1. Germline loops: CDR1 SGHDT, CDR2 YYEEEE. J was trimmed by 9 bases and V by 6 bases; bases with no gene match: 12. The CDR3 has 15 amino acids. The CDR3 DNA sequence: TGTGCCAGCACCGTAATCCCGGGACAGGGGGCCAGCTACACCTTC. Translating it yields CASTVIPGQGASYTF.

There are a few counts of this clone. The chain employs TRBV7-2 and TRBJ2-4, with 10 bases aligning to TRBD1. The CDR3 runs to 15 residues. Germline loops: CDR1 SGHTA, CDR2 FQGNSA. The ends lost 3 bases at V and 9 bases at J; junction bases unmatched: 8. The DNA of the CDR3 is TGTGCCAGCAGCTTTCAGGGACAGGGGAGTGCCATTCAGTACTTC. Protein product: CASSFQGQGSAIQYF.

This clone has a handful of counts. The chain combines TRBV6-5 with TRBJ1-1, with a possible D match to TRBD1 (5 bases). Germline CDR1 and CDR2: MNHEY and SVGAGI. The CDR3 is 15 amino acids. V dropped 0 bases and J dropped 2 bases, with 10 bases sitting between them. The CDR3 DNA is TGTGCCAGCAGTTACTCGATCGGGGGAAACACTGAAGCTTTCTTT. Its protein product is CASSYSIGGNTEAFF.

The chain uses TRBV29-1 and TRBJ2-7; D ambiguous. Germline values: CDR1 SQVTM, CDR2 ANQGSEA. This CDR3 has 11 residues. V was trimmed by 6 bases and J by 2 bases, leaving 8 bases between them. CDR3 residues: CSVTSPYEQYF. In DNA form, the CDR3 reads TGCAGCGTGACTTCCCCCTACGAGCAGTACTTC.

The DNA of the CDR3 is TGTGCCACCCTTAAGGAGGGCTCTGGGGCCAACGTCCTGACTTTC. Its translation: CATLKEGSGANVLTF. This rearrangement joins TRBV6-5 to TRBJ2-6; D is perhaps TRBD2 (6 bases). The CDR3 covers 15 residues. V lost 10 bases and J 0 bases, leaving 13 bases between the germline ends. The germline V gene has CDR1 MNHEY and CDR2 SVGAGI.

The chain uses TRBV10-3 and TRBJ1-1; TRBD1 is a possible D gene (6 bases). There are 13 residues in the CDR3. Trimming pared 3 bases from V and 7 bases from J, leaving 12 bases between. Germline V gene data show CDR1 as ENHRY and CDR2 as SYGVKD. The CDR3 region has the DNA TGTGCCATCAGTGACTTCGGACAGATTGAAGCTTTCTTT. Its translation is CAISDFGQIEAFF.

The V call is TRBV18, the J call TRBJ2-7; 7 bases are a match to TRBD1. From germline, CDR1 is KGHSH and CDR2 LQKENI. V lost 6 bases to trimming and J lost 4 bases; unmatched junction nucleotides: 9. The CDR3 runs to 14 residues. As DNA, the CDR3 is TGTGCCAGCTCCCCGAGACAGGGTGTGTACGAGCAGTACTTC. This gives the protein CASSPRQGVYEQYF.

V is TRBV29-1 and J is TRBJ2-1; 10 bases are a match to TRBD1. V dropped 1 base and J dropped 7; count of bases not matched to a gene: 1. The length of the CDR3 is 13 residues. CDR1 SQVTM and CDR2 ANQGSEA come from the germline V gene. CDR3 sequence (DNA): TGCAGCGTTGAAGGACAGGGGGCGAATGAGCAGTTCTTC. Protein: CSVEGQGANEQFF.

The V and J genes are TRBV6-6 and TRBJ2-1; no reliable D call. The CDR3 sequence is 13 residues long. With 6 bases removed from V and 4 bases from J, the gap between germline ends came to 10 bases. Germline V gene sequence: CDR1 MNHNY, CDR2 SVGAGI (reference sequence). CDR3 coding DNA: TGTGCCAGCAGCTCTACAGAATACAATGAGCAGTTCTTC. This translates into CASSSTEYNEQFF.